These 9 T cell receptor beta chains share one sample of origin, sequenced in a study of blood T cell repertoires in COVID-19. Profiling relied on immunoSEQ multiplex PCR, and the TCRdb table lists in-frame clones only, not all of them. This table holds roughly 340,000 clones, around nine tenths found once. Sequencing was performed on peripheral blood. All receptors come from a woman in her seventies with COVID-19, enrolled during active disease.

This chain joins TRBV7-9 and TRBJ1-2, with 11 positions matching TRBD1. The CDR3 extends over 19 amino acids. CDR1 and CDR2 from the germline V gene are SEHNR and FQNEAQ (reference sequence). The V gene end was trimmed by 3 bases and the J gene end by 3 bases; junction bases not matched to a gene: 15. CDR3 residues: CASSFSFVGTGGLDYGYTF. CDR3 sequence (DNA): TGTGCCAGCAGCTTCAGCTTTGTGGGGACAGGGGGATTAGACTATGGCTACACCTTC.

The chain uses TRBV4-3 and TRBJ1-2, with D perhaps matching TRBD1 (6 bases). Between the trimmed V and J ends, which lost 1 base and 4 bases, there was a span of 10 bases. Germline V gene sequence: CDR1 LGHNA, CDR2 YSLEER. The CDR3 extends over 14 amino acids. The CDR3 DNA reads TGCGCCAGCAGCCAAGGGGGGCCAGCCTATGGCTACACCTTC. Translation: CASSQGGPAYGYTF.

The chain links TRBV2 to TRBJ2-5; the match to TRBD2 covers 9 bases. The CDR3 is 15 amino acids. The germline V gene has CDR1 SNHLY and CDR2 FYNNEI. V gave up 10 bases and J gave up 5 bases; unmatched junction bases: 14. This chain's CDR3 is CAIIPYGTSYETQYF. The DNA for the CDR3 is TGTGCCATCATCCCTTACGGGACTAGCTATGAGACCCAGTACTTC.

The CDR3 coding sequence is TGTGCCAGCAGTGGGCCGACGACAAATCTTAATTCACCCCTCCACTTT. Its translation is CASSGPTTNLNSPLHF. This chain uses TRBV6-4 with TRBJ1-6, with D unresolved. The CDR3 has 16 amino acids. The V end lost 4 bases, the J end lost 6 bases, and 16 bases lay between the germline ends. CDR1 is MRHNA and CDR2 is SNTAGT in the germline V gene.

In DNA form, the CDR3 reads TGTGCCAGCAGTTTCGGGGTCAATTCACCCCTCCACTTT. Amino acids: CASSFGVNSPLHF. This rearrangement joins TRBV27 to TRBJ1-6, with unresolved D. Germline CDR1 is MNHEY and CDR2 is SMNVEV (reference sequence). The CDR3 loop spans 13 amino acids. V shed 3 bases and J shed 7 bases, with 7 bases lying between them.

To note about this clone: At one end the junction does not follow the germline gene, possibly because of a read error. The rearrangement links TRBV19 to TRBJ2-7; maybe TRBD2 (7 bases). Germline CDR1 is LNHDA and CDR2 is SQIVND (reference sequence). The CDR3 sequence is 16 residues long. The CDR3 region is CASSLGGVAPSHEQYF. CDR3 DNA: TGTGCCAGTAGTTTAGGGGGGGTGGCCCCCTCCCACGAGCAGTACTTC.

This chain joins TRBV5-4 and TRBJ1-1, with TRBD1 identical over 9 bases. The CDR3 totals 15 residues. J lost 4 bases, V lost 4 bases, and 8 bases had no gene match. CDR1 and CDR2 from the germline V gene are SGHNT and YYREEE (reference sequence). The CDR3 DNA sequence: TGTGCCAGCAGCCCTTGGACAGGGGCGATCACTGAAGCTTTCTTT. Its protein product is CASSPWTGAITEAFF.

V and J are TRBV2 and TRBJ1-4; 7 bases are a match to TRBD1. CDR1 and CDR2 from the germline V gene are SNHLY and FYNNEI. The CDR3 contains 14 residues. Germline trimming cut 0 bases from V and 6 bases from J; bases unmatched to any gene: 1. Written as DNA, the CDR3 is TGTGCCAGCAGTGAAGCCGGACAGGATGAAAAACTGTTTTTT. Its translation: CASSEAGQDEKLFF.

The J gene is TRBJ2-7, the V gene TRBV13, with D tentatively TRBD2 (7 bases). Trimming cost V 2 bases and J 1 base, with 18 bases left between them. From germline, CDR1 is PRHDT and CDR2 FYEKMQ (reference sequence). The CDR3 consists of 17 residues. The CDR3, as DNA: TGTGCCAGCAGCTTATTAGGCGGGGGCTTGGGTTCCTACGAGCAGTACTTC. This codes for CASSLLGGGLGSYEQYF.